The 5 T cell receptor beta chains in this list originate from one sample, sequenced in a study of spatial heterogeneity in lung cancer. TCRdb redid the calling of the 5' RACE reads with MiXCR, one entry per CDR3 protein. This sample has 110,000 or so distinct CDR3 sequences, with 10% to 11% found just once. Time point of the sample: blood at routine non-recurrence follow-up after resection. This specimen consisted of PBMCs, obtained at follow-up. These receptors all come from a female donor with early-stage non-small cell lung cancer.

V gene TRBV19 combines with J gene TRBJ2-5, with D possibly matching TRBD2 (6 bases). The CDR3 contains 15 residues. From germline, CDR1 is LNHDA and CDR2 SQIVND (reference sequence). The V and J ends lost 9 bases and 3 bases respectively, with 20 bases between them. CDR3 loop: CASASPYGGEETQYF. The CDR3 nucleotides are TGTGCCAGCGCCTCCCCTTATGGCGGGGAAGAGACCCAGTACTTC.

The sample holds many counts of this clonotype. The V gene is TRBV10-3, the J gene TRBJ2-3; D is ambiguous. Germline V lookup: CDR1 ENHRY, CDR2 SYGVKD. Trimming shortened V by 4 bases and J by 0 bases, and 11 bases separated the two germline ends. CDR3 length: 15 residues. DNA of the CDR3: TGTGCCATCAGTGGGAGAAGCAGTAGCACAGATACGCAGTATTTT. Translation gives CAISGRSSSTDTQYF.

This clonotype was observed a few times. This chain uses TRBV10-3 with TRBJ2-4; 7 nucleotides agree with TRBD2. This CDR3 is built from 14 residues. Germline V lookup: CDR1 ENHRY, CDR2 SYGVKD. J gave up 6 bases and V 3 bases, and 5 bases lay outside the gene matches. In DNA form, the CDR3 reads TGTGCCATCAGTGATGGGGCGGGGGTAAACATTCAGTACTTC. It encodes CAISDGAGVNIQYF.

The sample holds many counts of this clonotype. The CDR3 DNA sequence: TGCAGCGTAGCGCTCCGGATGGCAGATACGCAGTATTTT. The encoded protein is CSVALRMADTQYF. The chain carries TRBV29-1 and TRBJ2-3; D not resolved. Germline loops: CDR1 SQVTM, CDR2 ANQGSEA. The CDR3 is 13 residues long. V shed 6 bases and J shed 4 bases, with 14 bases lying between them.

This clonotype has only a few counts. This chain joins TRBV11-3 and TRBJ2-1, with 9 bases that match TRBD1. The CDR3 consists of 15 residues. V lost 5 bases and J lost 7; bases outside the gene matches: 9. Germline-derived CDR1 and CDR2 are SGHNT and YENEEA. The CDR3 DNA follows: TGTGCCAGCAGCGCGGGTGGACAGGGGAGGAATGAGCAGTTCTTC. Translation: CASSAGGQGRNEQFF.